The 7 T cell receptor beta chains listed next were all sequenced from one sample in a study of T-cell memory formation after mild COVID-19. Each CDR3 protein gets one entry after TCRdb re-called the 5' RACE reads with MiXCR. The profile covers roughly 47,000 distinct CDR3 sequences, with under 7.5% appearing a single time and about 1.5% taken by the ten largest. The source material was PBMCs or a T cell subset sorted from them (not recorded which). These receptors were collected from a man between 18 and 35 years old who had mild COVID-19 (a few samples of this study predate the infection). Cell type and time point are not known.

The V and J genes are TRBV2 and TRBJ2-3; no reliable D call. The V end lost 3 bases, the J end lost 2 bases, and 6 bases lay between the germline ends. This CDR3 has 13 residues. CDR1 and CDR2 from the germline V gene are SNHLY and FYNNEI. The CDR3 loop is CASSEWYTDTQYF. The CDR3, as DNA: TGTGCCAGCAGTGAGTGGTACACAGATACGCAGTATTTT.

The chain has TRBV12-3 or TRBV12-4 and TRBJ1-2, with TRBD1 matching over 12 bases. This CDR3 contains 16 residues. V gave up 2 bases and J gave up 4 bases; unmatched junction bases: 5. CDR3 nucleotide sequence: TGTGCCAGCAGTTTAAGTGGGACAGGGGGCGTCTATGGCTACACCTTC. This codes for CASSLSGTGGVYGYTF.

This clonotype showed up many times. This chain joins TRBV5-1 and TRBJ2-7; 7 bases map to TRBD2. Trimming took 2 bases from V and 3 from J; bases not matched to a gene: 8. The CDR3 is 15 amino acids. Germline values: CDR1 SGHRS, CDR2 YFSETQ. Written as DNA, the CDR3 is TGCGCCAGCAGCTTCGAGGCTCGGGGGGTCTACGAGCAGTACTTC. Its translation is CASSFEARGVYEQYF.

Only a few counts were recorded for this clonotype. The chain joins TRBV7-2 to TRBJ1-5; D gene unclear. The germline V and J ends were trimmed by 5 bases and 4 bases, with 15 bases remaining between them. Germline V lookup: CDR1 SGHTA, CDR2 FQGNSA. This CDR3 spans 15 amino acids. This CDR3 reads CASSPGREVNQPQHF. CDR3 sequence (DNA): TGTGCCAGCAGCCCAGGACGGGAGGTTAATCAGCCCCAGCATTTT.

The V and J genes are TRBV6-2 or TRBV6-3 and TRBJ2-1; 8 positions agree with TRBD1. CDR1 is MNHEY, CDR2 SVGEGT, per germline. This CDR3 comprises 14 residues. V was clipped by 3 bases and J by 4 bases; unmatched bases: 2. CDR3 loop: CASSYNRGYNEQFF. In DNA, the CDR3 is TGTGCCAGCAGTTATAACAGGGGGTACAATGAGCAGTTCTTC.

The sample holds many counts of this clonotype. The chain uses TRBV15 and TRBJ2-3; D is unclear. The CDR3 length is 13 residues. Trimming cost V 4 bases and J 4 bases, with 9 bases left between them. Germline CDR1 is LNHNV and CDR2 is YYDKDF (reference sequence). The CDR3 coding sequence is TGTGCCACCAGCAATTGGGGTTCAGATACGCAGTATTTT. It is translated as CATSNWGSDTQYF.

In the case of this clonotype: One junction end disagrees with the germline gene, perhaps due to a read error. J is TRBJ2-5 and V is TRBV2; 7 bases are shared with TRBD1. CDR3 length: 12 amino acids. Looked up from germline, CDR1 is SNHLY and CDR2 is FYNNEI. CDR3 residues: CASSGDRNARNF. DNA of the CDR3: TGTGCCAGCAGTGGGGACAGAAATGCGCGGAACTTC.